A single sample is the source of the 28 T cell receptor beta chains below, sequenced in a study of blood T cell repertoires in COVID-19. TCRdb's table, derived via immunoSEQ multiplex PCR, lists solely in-frame clones and lacks some. Of roughly 480,000 clones listed, nearly 90% are singletons. Material for sequencing was peripheral blood. Receptors originate from a man aged 18 to 29 with COVID-19, enrolled during active disease.

On this clone: Other DNA sequences of this sample code for an identical CDR3. The genes are TRBV5-4 and TRBJ2-3; 7 bases map to TRBD2. CDR1 is SGHNT, CDR2 YYREEE, per germline (reference sequence). With V trimmed by 0 bases and J by 2 bases, 3 bases remained unmatched. The CDR3 has 15 residues. CDR3 in amino acids: CASSLDRGVTDTQYF. DNA of the CDR3: TGTGCCAGCAGCTTGGACCGGGGGGTCACAGATACGCAGTATTTT.

V gene TRBV29-1 combines with J gene TRBJ1-4; D possibly corresponds to TRBD1 (5 bases). Trimming left V 7 bases short and J 5 bases short, with 11 bases between. The CDR3 is 12 residues long. CDR1 SQVTM and CDR2 ANQGSEA come from the germline V gene. CDR3 sequence reads: CSAGGGNEKLFF. The CDR3 nucleotides read TGCAGCGCCGGGGGGGGAAATGAAAAACTGTTTTTT. The full variable domain, its missing parts supplied by reference TRBV29-1 and TRBJ1-4, is SAVISQKPSRDICQRGTSLTIQCQVDSQVTMMFWYRQQPGQSLTLIATANQGSEATYESGFVIDKFPISRPNLTFSTLTVSNMSPEDSSIYLCSAGGGNEKLFFGSGTQLSVL.

This rearrangement joins TRBV7-8 to TRBJ1-1, with D maybe TRBD1 (5 bases). CDR3 length equals 15 residues. CDR1 is SGHVS and CDR2 is FQNEAQ in the germline V gene. Trimming took 0 bases from V and 2 from J, leaving 10 bases between them. In DNA form, the CDR3 reads TGTGCCAGCAGCTTAGCAGCGGGACCTAACACTGAAGCTTTCTTT. Its translation is CASSLAAGPNTEAFF.

CDR3 sequence reads: CATSRVSEETQYF. The CDR3 DNA sequence: TGTGCCACCAGCAGAGTTTCCGAAGAGACCCAGTACTTC. The J gene is TRBJ2-5, the V gene TRBV15; the D is unclear. Trimming pared 1 base from V and 3 bases from J, leaving 6 bases between. Germline lookup yields CDR1 LNHNV and CDR2 YYDKDF (reference sequence). CDR3 length: 13 amino acids.

A single count supports this clone. The rearrangement joins TRBV9 to TRBJ1-2; D uncertain. Germline lookup yields CDR1 SGDLS and CDR2 YYNGEE. This CDR3 spans 17 amino acids. V lost 0 bases, J lost 4 bases, and 19 bases lay in between. Here the CDR3 reads CASSVGSLSGIAYGYTF. The DNA for the CDR3 is TGTGCCAGCAGCGTAGGGTCCCTCAGCGGGATAGCCTATGGCTACACCTTC.

The chain joins TRBV5-6 to TRBJ1-5; 10 bases fit TRBD1. CDR3 length: 17 amino acids. The V gene's germline CDR1 is SGHDT and CDR2 YYEEEE. J lost 3 bases, V lost 1 base, and 7 bases had no gene match. The CDR3, as DNA: TGTGCCAGCAGCTTGAGACAGGGGGCATTGAACAATCAGCCCCAGCATTTT. Translation gives CASSLRQGALNNQPQHF.

The V call is TRBV4-1, the J call TRBJ1-3; D remains unclear. The V end lost 0 bases, the J end lost 0 bases, and 3 bases lay between the germline ends. Germline V CDR1 and CDR2: MGHRA, YSYEKL. The CDR3 spans 14 residues. The CDR3 sequence: CASSQDLSGNTIYF. In nucleotides, the CDR3 is TGCGCCAGCAGCCAAGACCTCTCTGGAAACACCATATATTTT.

The chain employs TRBV5-6 and TRBJ2-3; 7 bases are shared with TRBD1. V shed 3 bases, J shed 4 bases, and the junction held 2 bases outside the gene matches. The germline CDR1 and CDR2 sequences are SGHDT and YYEEEE. This CDR3 is built from 13 residues. Here the CDR3 DNA reads TGTGCCAGCAGCTCAACAGGGGCAGATACGCAGTATTTT. Residues: CASSSTGADTQYF. Combining the CDR3 with reference TRBV5-6 and TRBJ2-3 gives the whole variable domain DAGVTQSPTHLIKTRGQQVTLRCSPKSGHDTVSWYQQALGQGPQFIFQYYEEEERQRGNFPDRFSGHQFPNYSSELNVNALLLGDSALYLCASSSTGADTQYFGPGTRLTVL.

This chain joins TRBV21-1 and TRBJ2-3; TRBD2 is the table's D call and was not checked against the DNA. TRBV21-1 corresponds to a pseudogene. The CDR3 sequence is 17 residues long. The CDR3 reads CASSSMRGRGGTDTQYF. The CDR3 nucleotides read TGTGCCAGCAGCAGCATGAGAGGGAGGGGGGGCACAGATACGCAGTATTTT.

Remarks on this clone: Distinct nucleotide sequences in the sample also encode this CDR3. V usage is TRBV19 and J usage is TRBJ2-1; 10 bases align to TRBD1. The CDR3 length is 15 residues. Germline V lookup: CDR1 LNHDA, CDR2 SQIVND (reference sequence). V gave up 3 bases and J gave up 3 bases; unmatched junction bases: 2. CDR3 loop: CASSIGDRGYNEQFF. CDR3 bases: TGTGCCAGTAGTATTGGGGACAGGGGCTACAATGAGCAGTTCTTC. Full variable domain (outside the CDR3, taken from reference TRBV19 and TRBJ2-1): DGGITQSPKYLFRKEGQNVTLSCEQNLNHDAMYWYRQDPGQGLRLIYYSQIVNDFQKGDIAEGYSVSREKKESFPLTVTSAQKNPTAFYLCASSIGDRGYNEQFFGPGTRLTVL.

As DNA, the CDR3 is TGTGCCAGCAGTTTATTCTGGAGCTCGAACACCGGGGAGCTGTTTTTT. It codes for CASSLFWSSNTGELFF. The chain employs TRBV27 and TRBJ2-2; D gene ambiguous. This CDR3 spans 16 amino acids. Per germline, CDR1 MNHEY and CDR2 SMNVEV (reference sequence). Trimming pared 1 base from V and 0 bases from J, leaving 9 bases between.

The gene calls are TRBV4-2 and TRBJ2-7; 10 positions match TRBD2. The CDR3 length is 15 residues. CDR1 is LGHNA, CDR2 YNFKEQ, per germline. The V and J ends lost 3 bases and 7 bases, in that order; junction bases with no gene match: 9. CDR3 sequence: CASSQVLAGAKEQYF. CDR3 bases: TGTGCCAGCAGCCAGGTGCTAGCGGGAGCTAAAGAGCAGTACTTC.

V usage is TRBV4-1 and J usage is TRBJ1-4; D possibly corresponds to TRBD1 (5 bases). Trimming shortened V by 0 bases and J by 13 bases, and 27 bases separated the two germline ends. The CDR3 runs to 18 residues. Looked up from germline, CDR1 is MGHRA and CDR2 is YSYEKL. The DNA of the CDR3 is TGCGCCAGCAGCCAAGAGGCGAACAGCAACCCGCGGGGGTGGGTACTGTTTTTT. It specifies CASSQEANSNPRGWVLFF.

The chain links TRBV7-9 to TRBJ2-1; D gene ambiguous. V was cut by 5 bases and J by 7 bases, with 12 bases left in between. The CDR3 sequence is 13 residues long. Germline CDR1 and CDR2: SEHNR and FQNEAQ (reference sequence). CDR3 region: CASSLTTVNEQFF. The DNA for the CDR3 is TGTGCCAGCAGCCTAACGACTGTTAATGAGCAGTTCTTC.

CDR3: CATSDSGLAIREQFF. Here the CDR3 DNA reads TGTGCCACCAGTGACTCGGGACTAGCGATCCGTGAGCAGTTCTTC. This chain joins TRBV24-1 and TRBJ2-1, with TRBD2 matching 10 bases. The CDR3 consists of 15 residues. CDR1 and CDR2 from the germline V gene are KGHDR and SFDVKD. Germline trimming cut 4 bases from V and 9 bases from J; bases unmatched to any gene: 8.

The J gene is TRBJ2-1, the V gene TRBV5-1; tentatively, D is TRBD2 (5 bases). V was pared by 1 base and J by 2 bases, with 13 bases between. This CDR3 is 16 amino acids long. Looked up from germline, CDR1 is SGHRS and CDR2 is YFSETQ. The CDR3 loop reads CASSLTSGSTYNEQFF. Here the CDR3 DNA reads TGCGCCAGCAGCTTGACGTCGGGGAGTACCTACAATGAGCAGTTCTTC.

The chain couples TRBV7-3 to TRBJ2-2; 7 bases align to TRBD2. CDR3 length: 13 residues. In germline, CDR1 is SGHTA, CDR2 FQGTGA. V lost 5 bases and J lost 5; bases outside the gene matches: 2. CDR3 DNA: TGTGCCAGCAGCCCCGGGGGGACCGGGGAGCTGTTTTTT. Translation: CASSPGGTGELFF.

V is TRBV19 and J is TRBJ1-2; 12 nucleotides match TRBD1. Trimming at V came to 8 bases and at J to 7 bases, leaving 8 bases not matched to a gene. Germline V CDR1 and CDR2: LNHDA, SQIVND (reference sequence). This CDR3 contains 14 residues. CDR3: CASLRDRGQGGYTF. As DNA, the CDR3 is TGTGCCAGTTTAAGGGACAGGGGGCAAGGTGGCTACACCTTC.

The chain couples TRBV7-2 to TRBJ1-3, with D unclear. Trimming cost V 2 bases and J 0 bases, with 11 bases left between them. Germline-derived CDR1 and CDR2 are SGHTA and FQGNSA. This CDR3 has 16 amino acids. Here the CDR3 DNA reads TGTGCCAGCAGCTTATTTTATGCTAACTCTGGAAACACCATATATTTT. Translation: CASSLFYANSGNTIYF.

The genes are TRBV2 and TRBJ2-7; TRBD2 might be the D (6 bases). This CDR3 is built from 15 residues. V was cut by 5 bases and J by 3 bases, with 17 bases left in between. Germline V gene lookup returns CDR1 SNHLY and CDR2 FYNNEI. CDR3: CASSRLLAASYEQYF. CDR3 DNA sequence: TGTGCCAGCAGTAGGCTTTTAGCGGCAAGCTACGAGCAGTACTTC.

On this clone: Other DNA sequences in this specimen translate into the identical CDR3. The V call is TRBV10-2, the J call TRBJ2-7, with TRBD1 matching over 7 bases. The germline V gene has CDR1 WSHSY and CDR2 SAAADI. This CDR3 has 13 residues. With 6 bases clipped from V and 4 bases from J, the junction kept 6 bases outside the gene matches. CDR3 amino acids: CASRRQGPYEQYF. CDR3 sequence (DNA): TGCGCCAGCAGAAGACAGGGTCCGTACGAGCAGTACTTC.

This clone was seen just once. This rearrangement joins TRBV5-6 to TRBJ2-2, with TRBD2 as a possible D gene (5 bases). Per the germline V gene, CDR1 is SGHDT and CDR2 is YYEEEE. This CDR3 is 15 amino acids long. The ends were cut back, 2 bases at V and 3 bases at J, with 11 bases in the middle. The CDR3 region is CASSFRRADTGELFF. As DNA, the CDR3 is TGTGCCAGCAGCTTCCGGCGGGCAGACACCGGGGAGCTGTTTTTT.

V is TRBV6-1 and J is TRBJ1-1, with D hard to call. The CDR3 has 15 residues. From germline, CDR1 is MNHNS and CDR2 SASEGT. The V end lost 0 bases, the J end lost 3 bases, and 11 bases lay between the germline ends. The DNA for the CDR3 is TGTGCCAGCAGTGAAGCGCCGAGAGCGGACACTGAAGCTTTCTTT. This codes for CASSEAPRADTEAFF.

This sequence joins TRBV19 and TRBJ1-5; tentatively, D is TRBD1 (6 bases). The length of the CDR3 is 15 residues. From germline, CDR1 is LNHDA and CDR2 SQIVND (reference sequence). Trimming shortened V by 4 bases and J by 3 bases, and 13 bases separated the two germline ends. The DNA of the CDR3 is TGTGCCAGTAGTAACGGGGGGCGCGTCAATCAGCCCCAGCATTTT. It yields the protein CASSNGGRVNQPQHF.

This clone was picked up one time. The rearrangement joins TRBV6-1 to TRBJ2-2; 9 bases line up with TRBD2. Germline trimming cut 4 bases from V and 1 base from J; bases unmatched to any gene: 4. CDR1 is MNHNS and CDR2 is SASEGT in the germline V gene. The CDR3 loop spans 16 amino acids. The chain's CDR3 is CASSVLSGGNTGELFF. The CDR3 DNA reads as TGTGCCAGCAGTGTCCTTAGCGGGGGGAACACCGGGGAGCTGTTTTTT.

The count of this clone is one. The DNA for the CDR3 is TGTGCCAGCAAAGGACAGGGTCGGGATCAGCCCCAGCATTTT. Amino acids: CASKGQGRDQPQHF. The genes are TRBV6-5 and TRBJ1-5; 8 bases agree with TRBD1. After removal of 7 bases from V and 5 bases from J, the junction contained 7 bases not matched to a gene. The CDR3 is made up of 14 amino acids. Germline assignment: CDR1 MNHEY and CDR2 SVGAGI.

The V gene is TRBV2, the J gene TRBJ1-2; 7 bases are shared with TRBD1. The germline gives CDR1 SNHLY, CDR2 FYNNEI. With V trimmed by 6 bases and J by 4 bases, 5 bases remained unmatched. The CDR3 runs to 13 residues. CDR3 DNA sequence: TGTGCCAGCAGCCGGACAGGAAGCTATGGCTACACCTTC. Translated, it gives CASSRTGSYGYTF.

This rearrangement joins TRBV30 to TRBJ2-1; 8 bases are shared with TRBD2. The J segment lost 8 bases and the V segment lost 2 bases, leaving 5 bases of the junction unmatched. CDR3 length: 13 residues. CDR1 is GTSNPN and CDR2 is SVGIG in the germline V gene (reference sequence). The CDR3 region is CAWSLGLGDEQFF. As DNA, the CDR3 is TGTGCCTGGAGTTTGGGACTAGGAGATGAGCAGTTCTTC.